These T cell receptor beta chains were read from a single sample in a study of T cells after posttransplantation cyclophosphamide. Only in-frame clones appear in the TCRdb table, and some are missing; sequencing was by immunoSEQ multiplex PCR. The sample presents 15,000 to 20,000 clones, none singletons. The sequenced sample was PBMCs, obtained after allogeneic stem cell transplant with posttransplant cyclophosphamide. All receptors come from a female patient between 25 and 45 years old who received an allogeneic stem cell transplant from a related donor, was CMV-positive, and had no GVHD. Some T cells may originate from the graft donor. CDR3s include the opening cysteine and the closing phenylalanine or tryptophan. The order of the fields is clone size, V gene, J gene, D gene, CDR3 DNA, CDR3 protein. A D gene is named only where the DNA matches it firmly. Clone size is given for some rows only: seen once, a few or many times, or a class if the clone is expanded.

many,TRBV4-3,TRBJ2-5,NA,TGCGCCAGCAGCCAAGGAGGCGGGATCCAAGAGACCCAGTACTTC,CASSQGGGIQETQYF
many,TRBV27,TRBJ2-5,NA,TGTGCCAGCAGTCCTCCTAGCCAAGAGACCCAGTACTTC,CASSPPSQETQYF
many,TRBV6-5,TRBJ2-1,TRBD2,TGTGCCACCCACGGGACTAGCGGAAACAATGAGCAGTTCTTC,CATHGTSGNNEQFF
NA,TRBV28,TRBJ1-4,NA,TGTGCCAGCAGAGAACCGGGACTTACTAATGAAAAACTGTTTTTT,CASREPGLTNEKLFF
many,TRBV4-1,TRBJ2-7,NA,TGCGCCAGCAGCCACCCTGGCGGCGTCTCCTACGAGCAGTACTTC,CASSHPGGVSYEQYF
many,TRBV6-5,TRBJ2-7,NA,TGTGCCAGCAGTCAGACAGAATTCTCTTACGAGCAGTACTTC,CASSQTEFSYEQYF
many,TRBV7-2,TRBJ2-1,NA,TGTGCCAGCAGCTTCCGGAGCCTATACAATGAGCAGTTCTTC,CASSFRSLYNEQFF
many,TRBV5-4,TRBJ2-7,TRBD1,TGTGCCAGCAGCTTGGACAGGGGAACCTACGAGCAGTACTTC,CASSLDRGTYEQYF
many,TRBV7-6,TRBJ2-1,TRBD2,TGTGCCAGCAGCTTTAAGACTAGCGGGAGTAGCTCCTACAATGAGCAGTTCTTC,CASSFKTSGSSSYNEQFF
many,TRBV11-3,TRBJ2-3,NA,TGTGCCAGCAGCTTAGATCCCCGGGTCGATACGCAGTATTTT,CASSLDPRVDTQYF
many,TRBV15,TRBJ2-7,NA,TGTGCCACCAGCAGAATACCGGGAACTTTTCCCAACGAGCAGTACTTC,CATSRIPGTFPNEQYF
many,TRBV9,TRBJ2-2,NA,TGTGCCAGCAGCCGAGTTCTAGCAAATAAGGAGCTGTTTTTT,CASSRVLANKELFF